These 5 T cell receptor beta chains share one sample of origin, sequenced in a study of Ad26.COV2.S vaccination and SARS-CoV-2 variants. Sequencing used immunoSEQ multiplex PCR; TCRdb keeps in-frame clones, though not all of them. This sample has about 320,000 clones, with over 80% found just once. Treatment given: about 20 received Ad26.COV2.S at low or high dose, single or two shots; about 5 received placebo; per-sample allocation not given. The samples date from day 63 after the first vaccine or placebo injection. Specimen: peripheral blood, collected in a trial of Ad26.COV2.S vaccine versus placebo. The origin of the receptors is a person aged 18-60 years who received the Ad26.COV2.S COVID-19 vaccine or a placebo.

Worth noting for this clone: The junction and the germline gene differ at one end; a read error may be behind it. This chain uses TRBV4-1 with TRBJ1-2, with 12 positions matching TRBD1. This CDR3 spans 19 amino acids. Germline assignment: CDR1 MGHRA and CDR2 YSYEKL. CDR3 nucleotides: TGCGCCAGCAGTCAAGAATGGTGGGACAGGGGGCTCATTAACTATGGCTACACCTTC. Translated: CASSQEWWDRGLINYGYTF.

The chain combines TRBV7-9 with TRBJ1-2; a weak D match, TRBD1 (5 bases). Germline CDR1 and CDR2: SEHNR and FQNEAQ (reference sequence). CDR3 length: 16 residues. The V and J ends lost 5 bases and 0 bases respectively, with 16 bases between them. The CDR3 bases are TGTGCCAGCAGCCTCCTCGGGGGTTCTCCTAACTATGGCTACACCTTC. This sequence encodes CASSLLGGSPNYGYTF.

Notes on this clone: This sample includes further DNA sequences coding for the same CDR3. The chain is built from TRBV28 and TRBJ1-1, with D uncertain. Germline V CDR1 and CDR2: MDHEN, SYDVKM. The CDR3 runs to 16 residues. Trimming stripped 4 bases from V and 1 base from J, with 16 bases between. The CDR3 coding sequence is TGTGCCAGCAGTTCCCTTCTATTGGGCCCGAACACTGAAGCTTTCTTT. Its protein is CASSSLLLGPNTEAFF.

The chain recombines TRBV3-1 (or the pseudogene TRBV3-2) with TRBJ1-2; possible D gene TRBD1, 5 bases. The CDR3 is 15 residues long. In germline, CDR1 is LGHDT, CDR2 YNNKEL (reference sequence). The ends were cut back, 6 bases at V and 3 bases at J, with 17 bases in the middle. The chain's CDR3 is CASRVRDGADYGYTF. The CDR3 DNA follows: TGTGCCAGCAGAGTCCGGGACGGGGCTGACTATGGCTACACCTTC.

The chain uses TRBV7-9 and TRBJ1-2, with D unresolved. V shed 4 bases and J shed 8 bases, with 11 bases lying between them. The CDR3 covers 12 residues. Germline V gene lookup returns CDR1 SEHNR and CDR2 FQNEAQ (reference sequence). CDR3: CASSWQVSGYTF. CDR3 bases: TGTGCCAGCAGCTGGCAGGTTTCGGGCTACACCTTC.